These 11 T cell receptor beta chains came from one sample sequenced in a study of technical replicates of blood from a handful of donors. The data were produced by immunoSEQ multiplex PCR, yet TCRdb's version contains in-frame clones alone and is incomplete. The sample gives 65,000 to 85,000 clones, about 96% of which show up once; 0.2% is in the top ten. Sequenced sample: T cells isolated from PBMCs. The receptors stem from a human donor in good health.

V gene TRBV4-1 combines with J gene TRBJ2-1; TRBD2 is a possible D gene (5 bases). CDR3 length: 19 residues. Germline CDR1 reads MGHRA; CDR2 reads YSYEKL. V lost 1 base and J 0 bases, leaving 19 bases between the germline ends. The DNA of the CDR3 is TGCGCCAGCAGCCAAGCGTTCGGAGGACTCCTATCCTCCTACAATGAGCAGTTCTTC. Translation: CASSQAFGGLLSSYNEQFF.

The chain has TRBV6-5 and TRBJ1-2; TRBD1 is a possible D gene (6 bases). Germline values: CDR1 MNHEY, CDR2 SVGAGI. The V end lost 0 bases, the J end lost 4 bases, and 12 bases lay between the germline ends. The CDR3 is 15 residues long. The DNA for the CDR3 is TGTGCCAGCAGTTACTCCCGGGACAAAGTCTATGGCTACACCTTC. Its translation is CASSYSRDKVYGYTF.

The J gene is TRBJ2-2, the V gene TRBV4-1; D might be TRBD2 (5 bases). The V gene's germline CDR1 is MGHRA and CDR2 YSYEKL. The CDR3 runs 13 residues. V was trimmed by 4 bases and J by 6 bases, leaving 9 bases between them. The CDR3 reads CASSRGSSGELFF. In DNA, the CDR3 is TGCGCCAGCAGCCGAGGGAGCTCCGGGGAGCTGTTTTTT.

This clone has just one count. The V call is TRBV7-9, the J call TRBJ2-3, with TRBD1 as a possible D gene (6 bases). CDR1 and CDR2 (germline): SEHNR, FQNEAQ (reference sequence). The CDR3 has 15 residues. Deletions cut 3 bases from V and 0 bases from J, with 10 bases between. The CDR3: CASSFRGPSTDTQYF. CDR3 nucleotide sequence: TGTGCCAGCAGCTTCAGGGGACCGAGCACAGATACGCAGTATTTT.

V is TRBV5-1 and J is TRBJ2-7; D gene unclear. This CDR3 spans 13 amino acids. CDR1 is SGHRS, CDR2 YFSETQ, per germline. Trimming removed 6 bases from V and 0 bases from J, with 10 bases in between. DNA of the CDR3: TGCGCCAGCACGACGGAGACCTCCTACGAGCAGTACTTC. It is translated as CASTTETSYEQYF.

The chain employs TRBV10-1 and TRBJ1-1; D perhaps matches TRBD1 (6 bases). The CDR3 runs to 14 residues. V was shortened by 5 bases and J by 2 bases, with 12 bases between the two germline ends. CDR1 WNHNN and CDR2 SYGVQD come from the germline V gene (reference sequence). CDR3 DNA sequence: TGCGCCAGCAGTTCCGGACAGACCAACACTGAAGCTTTCTTT. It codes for CASSSGQTNTEAFF.

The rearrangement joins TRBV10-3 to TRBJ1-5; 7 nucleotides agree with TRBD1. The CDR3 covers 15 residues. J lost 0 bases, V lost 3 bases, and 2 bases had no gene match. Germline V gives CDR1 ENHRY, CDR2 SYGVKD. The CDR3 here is CAISDQGGSNQPQHF. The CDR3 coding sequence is TGTGCCATCAGTGACCAGGGGGGTAGCAATCAGCCCCAGCATTTT.

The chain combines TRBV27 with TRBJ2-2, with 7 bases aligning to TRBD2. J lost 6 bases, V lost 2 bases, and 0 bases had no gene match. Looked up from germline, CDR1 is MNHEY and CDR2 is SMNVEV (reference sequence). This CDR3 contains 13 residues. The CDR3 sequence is CASSLSGAGELFF. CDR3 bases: TGTGCCAGCAGTTTAAGCGGGGCCGGGGAGCTGTTTTTT.

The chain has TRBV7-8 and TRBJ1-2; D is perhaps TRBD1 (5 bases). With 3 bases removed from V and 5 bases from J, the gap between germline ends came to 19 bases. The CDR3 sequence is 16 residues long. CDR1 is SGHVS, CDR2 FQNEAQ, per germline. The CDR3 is CASSFTRQSTTYGYTF. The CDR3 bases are TGTGCCAGCAGCTTCACTCGACAGTCAACTACTTATGGCTACACCTTC.

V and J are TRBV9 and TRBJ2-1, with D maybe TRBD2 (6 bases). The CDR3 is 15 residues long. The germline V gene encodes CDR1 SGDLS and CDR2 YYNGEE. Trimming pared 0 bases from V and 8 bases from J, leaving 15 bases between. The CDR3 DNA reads TGTGCCAGCAGCGTAGCGGGGGACTCTTATCATGAGCAGTTCTTC. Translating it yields CASSVAGDSYHEQFF.

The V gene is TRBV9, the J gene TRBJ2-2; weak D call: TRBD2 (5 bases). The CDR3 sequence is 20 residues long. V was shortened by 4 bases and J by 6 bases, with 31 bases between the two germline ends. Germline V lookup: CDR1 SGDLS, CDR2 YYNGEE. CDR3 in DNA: TGTGCCAGCAGCACCGCGATCCCGCAACAGTGGGCTGGGAGTGCCGGGGAGCTGTTTTTT. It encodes CASSTAIPQQWAGSAGELFF.